The entry that follows covers one T cell receptor beta chain sequence. The sample comes from a study of CD8+ T cells in alopecia areata. Overall study: Those treated were given oral tofacitinib at 5 to 10 mg twice daily.

cDNA serving as the sequencing template came from extracted, reverse transcribed RNA. This table comes from immunoSEQ multiplex PCR, and its TCRdb copy is limited to in-frame clones, with some not included. This table has 150,000 to 200,000 clones, under 80% appearing once. Treatment given: oral pan-JAK inhibitor, 5-10 mg twice daily. Germline lookup yields CDR1 SGHDT and CDR2 YYEEEE. Trimming took 0 bases from V and 9 from J, leaving 7 bases between them. The CDR3 has 12 residues. The sequence was collected from a human donor with alopecia areata. This chain uses TRBV5-6 with TRBJ1-3; D not resolved. The starting material was CD4+ T cells sorted from blood, obtained at approximately week 50, from a patient treated with tofacitinib. Here the CDR3 DNA reads TGTGCCAGCAGCTTGGGCGTTTCCACCATATATTTT. It codes for CASSLGVSTIYF. Complete variable domain (other parts from reference TRBV5-6 and TRBJ1-3): DAGVTQSPTHLIKTRGQQVTLRCSPKSGHDTVSWYQQALGQGPQFIFQYYEEEERQRGNFPDRFSGHQFPNYSSELNVNALLLGDSALYLCASSLGVSTIYFGEGSWLTVV.